This T cell receptor (beta chain) was profiled in a study of graft-versus-host responses after intestinal transplantation. Study as a whole: Tacrolimus plus steroids were given to all recipients for around three years, preceded by anti-thymocyte globulin induction. Findings and limits, study-wide: GvH clones detected in recipient marrow included some appearing first in ileum or blood. High graft-versus-host to host-versus-graft clonal ratios were found in allografts of patients who had graft-donor T cell macrochimerism. The highest levels of circulating GvH clones went along with early declines in HvG clones after transplant.

Assay used: immunoSEQ multiplex PCR; TCRdb lists only in-frame clones, some missing. Of roughly 99,000 clones listed, about 84% are singletons. For this clone: Its antigen remains unidentified.

Trimming took off 0 bases at V and 4 bases at J, with 4 bases between the two ends. Looked up from germline, CDR1 is SGHDT and CDR2 is YYEEEE. The CDR3 contains 12 residues. The TCR comes from a human patient who received an intestinal transplant, so some T cells may come from the graft donor. V usage is TRBV5-6 and J usage is TRBJ2-5; D remains ambiguous. Sequences were derived from PBMCs, sampled 255 days after intestinal transplant. In nucleotides, the CDR3 is TGTGCCAGCAGCTTGGGGCGAGAGACCCAGTACTTC. Its translation is CASSLGRETQYF.